A single TCR beta chain is shown here with its context. Its target is not known. This sample is part of a study of shared clonotypes between healthy human individuals. General study points: Naive subsets tended to show greater estimated richness than memory subsets. Non-shared clonotypes had lower generation probabilities than clonotypes shared by all four sorted-subset donors.

Germline V gene lookup returns CDR1 SGHRS and CDR2 YFSETQ. The CDR3 is 15 residues long. After removal of 4 bases from V and 0 bases from J, the junction contained 4 bases not matched to a gene. Deep level was the assay's run setting. Using immunoSEQ multiplex PCR, the repertoire was profiled, and TCRdb retains in-frame clones only, with some absent. The profile shows some 2 million clones, over 85% of them singletons. The origin of this receptor is a man aged 18-30 years in good health. The chain couples TRBV5-1 to TRBJ2-3; TRBD2 matches at 8 bases. Sample: naive CD4+ T cells sorted from blood. Subset reported: CD45RA+ positively selected. CDR3: CASSPGGASTDTQYF. CDR3 nucleotides: TGCGCCAGCAGCCCCGGGGGGGCTAGCACAGATACGCAGTATTTT.